This T cell receptor (beta chain) emerged from a study of shared clonotypes between healthy human individuals. Method: immunoSEQ multiplex PCR; TCRdb's copy keeps in-frame clones and lacks some. The table has millions of clones, about 92% seen once. J was trimmed by 2 bases and V by 8 bases; bases with no gene match: 1. The CDR3 contains 12 residues. Germline V gene data show CDR1 as MNHEY and CDR2 as SVGAGI. A note on this clone: Other DNA sequences within the sample encode an identical CDR3.

The V call is TRBV6-5, the J call TRBJ1-2, with TRBD1 identical over 8 bases. The receptor was derived from a man aged 18 to 29 in good health. Sequencing was performed on naive CD4+ T cells sorted from blood. This sample's subset: CD45RA+ positively selected. The CDR3 DNA reads TGTGCCAGCGGACAGGGCAACTATGGCTACACCTTC. Translating it yields CASGQGNYGYTF.